This T cell receptor beta chain was identified during a study of blood T cell repertoires in COVID-19. Study at large: T cells, B-cell-depleted T cells, or PBMCs provided the cDNA or gDNA that served as material.

Clones were read by immunoSEQ multiplex PCR, and TCRdb kept only the in-frame ones, dropping some. The top ten clones hold 3.5% to 5% of a sample with about 180,000 clones, 88% of them seen once. This CDR3 is 13 amino acids long. Germline CDR1 is SQVTM and CDR2 is ANQGSEA. Trimming stripped 6 bases from V and 2 bases from J, with 12 bases between. This receptor was obtained from a woman aged 25 to 39 with acute or convalescent COVID-19. The V and J genes are TRBV29-1 and TRBJ2-3, with a weak D call TRBD1 (6 bases). The sequenced sample consisted of peripheral blood. The CDR3 region has the DNA TGCAGCGTGCCGGGACACTTCACAGATACGCAGTATTTT. Its translation: CSVPGHFTDTQYF.